The 15 T cell receptor beta chains below all came from one sample that was sequenced in a study of blood T cell repertoires in COVID-19. This table comes from immunoSEQ multiplex PCR, and its TCRdb copy is limited to in-frame clones, with some not included. This table holds 250,000 to 300,000 clones, about 90% found once. The sample consisted of peripheral blood. These receptors all stem from a woman between 50 and 59 years old who had recovered from COVID-19.

The CDR3 DNA is TGTGCCAGCAGCTCAGGGACAGGGAGTCAGCCCCAGCATTTT. As protein: CASSSGTGSQPQHF. This chain uses TRBV13 with TRBJ1-5; 9 bases agree with TRBD1. Germline CDR1 and CDR2: PRHDT and FYEKMQ (reference sequence). There are 14 residues in the CDR3. V gave up 4 bases and J gave up 6 bases; unmatched junction bases: 4.

In nucleotides, the CDR3 is TGTGCCAGTAGTAAGACAGGGCGGATCGCTGAAGCTTTCTTT. It specifies CASSKTGRIAEAFF. The chain combines TRBV19 with TRBJ1-1; 7 nucleotides match TRBD1. The V segment lost 4 bases and the J segment 6 bases; nucleotides outside the gene matches: 8. The CDR3 is 14 amino acids. Germline V gene lookup returns CDR1 LNHDA and CDR2 SQIVND (reference sequence).

This clone appeared once. The chain links TRBV12-5 to TRBJ1-1; perhaps TRBD1 as D (6 bases). CDR3 size: 14 residues. Germline loops: CDR1 LGHNT, CDR2 FRNRAP. V dropped 3 bases and J dropped 5 bases, with 13 bases sitting between them. The CDR3 DNA reads TGTGCTAGTGGTTTTGGGGGCGACGAGACTGAAGCTTTCTTT. It specifies CASGFGGDETEAFF.

For this clone: At one end, the junction sequence differs from germline, possibly due to a read error. This chain connects TRBV2 to TRBJ2-5; the D gene is possibly TRBD1 (6 bases). This CDR3 is 16 amino acids long. Looked up from germline, CDR1 is SNHLY and CDR2 is FYNNEI. CDR3 amino acids: CASRDPKGEGPETQYF. The DNA for the CDR3 is TGTGCCAGCCGTGACCCCAAGGGGGAAGGCCCAGAGACCCAGTACTTC.

The J gene is TRBJ2-3, the V gene TRBV7-9, with TRBD2 as a possible D gene (6 bases). V shed 3 bases and J shed 5 bases, with 12 bases lying between them. Germline V gives CDR1 SEHNR, CDR2 FQNEAQ (reference sequence). This CDR3 is built from 14 residues. This chain's CDR3 is CASSFEWREDTQYF. Written as DNA, the CDR3 is TGTGCCAGCAGCTTCGAGTGGAGGGAAGATACGCAGTATTTT.

The chain recombines TRBV11-2 with TRBJ1-1; the match to TRBD1 covers 8 bases. The J segment lost 6 bases and the V segment lost 4 bases, leaving 7 bases of the junction unmatched. The CDR3 length is 14 residues. The germline CDR1 and CDR2 sequences are SGHAT and FQNNGV. CDR3 nucleotides: TGTGCCAGCAGCTCGGGACAGGTTAATTCTGAAGCTTTCTTT. Protein sequence: CASSSGQVNSEAFF. The variable domain in full, completed from reference TRBV11-2 and TRBJ1-1, reads EAGVAQSPRYKIIEKRQSVAFWCNPISGHATLYWYQQILGQGPKLLIQFQNNGVVDDSQLPKDRFSAERLKGVDSTLKIQPAKLEDSAVYLCASSSGQVNSEAFFGQGTRLTVV.

This clone was counted a few times. The V gene is TRBV9, the J gene TRBJ2-7; no clear D gene. CDR1 SGDLS and CDR2 YYNGEE come from the germline V gene. V gave up 0 bases and J gave up 0 bases, with 10 bases separating them. The CDR3 sequence is 15 residues long. The CDR3 nucleotides are TGTGCCAGCAGCGTAGGCCCCGCGAGCTCCTACGAGCAGTACTTC. Translated, it gives CASSVGPASSYEQYF.

J is TRBJ2-2 and V is TRBV15; TRBD1 agrees at 9 bases. V lost 7 bases, J lost 5 bases, and 8 bases stayed unmatched. The CDR3 is 15 residues long. CDR1 is LNHNV, CDR2 YYDKDF, per germline (reference sequence). CDR3 residues: CATTIGTGRTGELFF. The CDR3 DNA is TGTGCCACCACTATTGGGACAGGGAGAACCGGGGAGCTGTTTTTT. Full variable domain (rest looked up from reference TRBV15 and TRBJ2-2): DAMVIQNPRYQVTQFGKPVTLSCSQTLNHNVMYWYQQKSSQAPKLLFHYYDKDFNNEADTPDNFQSRRPNTSFCFLDIRSPGLGDTAMYLCATTIGTGRTGELFFGEGSRLTVL.

This rearrangement joins TRBV29-1 to TRBJ1-2; 8 bases line up with TRBD1. J gave up 5 bases and V 5 bases, and 13 bases lay outside the gene matches. CDR3 size: 15 residues. Germline CDR1 and CDR2: SQVTM and ANQGSEA. As DNA, the CDR3 is TGCAGCGTTCCCCATTACCAGGGGGCTCGTTATGGCTACACCTTC. Translation gives CSVPHYQGARYGYTF.

This rearrangement joins TRBV28 to TRBJ2-7, with TRBD1 matching over 10 bases. Looked up from germline, CDR1 is MDHEN and CDR2 is SYDVKM. The CDR3 loop spans 13 amino acids. Trimming at V came to 9 bases and at J to 2 bases, leaving 4 bases not matched to a gene. The CDR3 coding sequence is TGTGCCAGTTGGGACAGGGGTCCCTACGAGCAGTACTTC. This translates into CASWDRGPYEQYF. Looking up the rest from reference TRBV28 and TRBJ2-7 gives the full variable domain: DVKVTQSSRYLVKRTGEKVFLECVQDMDHENMFWYRQDPGLGLRLIYFSYDVKMKEKGDIPEGYSVSREKKERFSLILESASTNQTSMYLCASWDRGPYEQYFGPGTRLTVT.

The V and J genes are TRBV18 and TRBJ1-5, with TRBD1 as a possible D gene (5 bases). This CDR3 is built from 15 residues. CDR1 KGHSH and CDR2 LQKENI come from the germline V gene. Trimming stripped 6 bases from V and 1 base from J, with 13 bases between. In nucleotides, the CDR3 is TGTGCCAGCTCGCAGGGTGGAGGGAGCAATCAGCCCCAGCATTTT. It codes for CASSQGGGSNQPQHF.

This sequence joins TRBV25-1 and TRBJ2-1, with 10 positions matching TRBD2. V trimming: 3 bases; J trimming: 1 base; junction bases outside the gene matches: 6. From germline, CDR1 is MGHDK and CDR2 SYGVNS. The CDR3 extends over 17 amino acids. The CDR3 sequence is CASSDGKLAGSYNEQFF. For the CDR3, the DNA is TGTGCCAGCAGTGATGGGAAACTAGCGGGATCCTACAATGAGCAGTTCTTC.

In this sample, this clone turned up a few times. The chain recombines TRBV11-2 with TRBJ1-3; a weak D match, TRBD1 (6 bases). Trimming shortened V by 3 bases and J by 4 bases, and 16 bases separated the two germline ends. Germline CDR1 and CDR2: SGHAT and FQNNGV. The CDR3 sequence is 16 residues long. In DNA, the CDR3 is TGTGCCAGCAGCTTCCTAACCGGGACATTAGGAAACACCATATATTTT. Translated: CASSFLTGTLGNTIYF.

The chain combines TRBV19 with TRBJ1-1; no reliable D call. The CDR3 has 11 residues. Germline V gene lookup returns CDR1 LNHDA and CDR2 SQIVND (reference sequence). The V end lost 4 bases, the J end lost 6 bases, and 6 bases lay between the germline ends. The CDR3 loop reads CASSTLSEAFF. In DNA, the CDR3 is TGTGCCAGTAGTACCCTCTCTGAAGCTTTCTTT.

This clone was counted between two and nine times. The CDR3 sequence is CASSSTASSYEQYF. CDR3 DNA sequence: TGCGCCAGCAGCTCGACTGCGAGCTCCTACGAGCAGTACTTC. The chain is built from TRBV5-1 and TRBJ2-7; D is undetermined. V was cut by 3 bases and J by 0 bases, with 10 bases left in between. CDR1 is SGHRS and CDR2 is YFSETQ in the germline V gene. This CDR3 region has 14 residues.